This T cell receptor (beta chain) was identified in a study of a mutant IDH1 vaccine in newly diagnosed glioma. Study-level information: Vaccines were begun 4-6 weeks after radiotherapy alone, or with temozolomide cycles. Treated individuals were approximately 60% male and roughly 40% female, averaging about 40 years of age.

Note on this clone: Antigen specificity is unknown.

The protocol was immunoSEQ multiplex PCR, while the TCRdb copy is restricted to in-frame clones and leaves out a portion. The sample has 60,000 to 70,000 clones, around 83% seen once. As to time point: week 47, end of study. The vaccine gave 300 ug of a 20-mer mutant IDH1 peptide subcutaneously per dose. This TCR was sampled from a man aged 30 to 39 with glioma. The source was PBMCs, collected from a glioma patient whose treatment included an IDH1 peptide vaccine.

CDR3 nucleotides: TGCAGCGTTCATCCGGGGGCGACAGGTGGCTACACCTTC. Translating it yields CSVHPGATGGYTF. The chain couples TRBV29-1 to TRBJ1-2, with D possibly TRBD1 on 6 matching bases. This CDR3 contains 13 residues. V lost 5 bases and J lost 7, with 17 bases in between. Germline loops: CDR1 SQVTM, CDR2 ANQGSEA.